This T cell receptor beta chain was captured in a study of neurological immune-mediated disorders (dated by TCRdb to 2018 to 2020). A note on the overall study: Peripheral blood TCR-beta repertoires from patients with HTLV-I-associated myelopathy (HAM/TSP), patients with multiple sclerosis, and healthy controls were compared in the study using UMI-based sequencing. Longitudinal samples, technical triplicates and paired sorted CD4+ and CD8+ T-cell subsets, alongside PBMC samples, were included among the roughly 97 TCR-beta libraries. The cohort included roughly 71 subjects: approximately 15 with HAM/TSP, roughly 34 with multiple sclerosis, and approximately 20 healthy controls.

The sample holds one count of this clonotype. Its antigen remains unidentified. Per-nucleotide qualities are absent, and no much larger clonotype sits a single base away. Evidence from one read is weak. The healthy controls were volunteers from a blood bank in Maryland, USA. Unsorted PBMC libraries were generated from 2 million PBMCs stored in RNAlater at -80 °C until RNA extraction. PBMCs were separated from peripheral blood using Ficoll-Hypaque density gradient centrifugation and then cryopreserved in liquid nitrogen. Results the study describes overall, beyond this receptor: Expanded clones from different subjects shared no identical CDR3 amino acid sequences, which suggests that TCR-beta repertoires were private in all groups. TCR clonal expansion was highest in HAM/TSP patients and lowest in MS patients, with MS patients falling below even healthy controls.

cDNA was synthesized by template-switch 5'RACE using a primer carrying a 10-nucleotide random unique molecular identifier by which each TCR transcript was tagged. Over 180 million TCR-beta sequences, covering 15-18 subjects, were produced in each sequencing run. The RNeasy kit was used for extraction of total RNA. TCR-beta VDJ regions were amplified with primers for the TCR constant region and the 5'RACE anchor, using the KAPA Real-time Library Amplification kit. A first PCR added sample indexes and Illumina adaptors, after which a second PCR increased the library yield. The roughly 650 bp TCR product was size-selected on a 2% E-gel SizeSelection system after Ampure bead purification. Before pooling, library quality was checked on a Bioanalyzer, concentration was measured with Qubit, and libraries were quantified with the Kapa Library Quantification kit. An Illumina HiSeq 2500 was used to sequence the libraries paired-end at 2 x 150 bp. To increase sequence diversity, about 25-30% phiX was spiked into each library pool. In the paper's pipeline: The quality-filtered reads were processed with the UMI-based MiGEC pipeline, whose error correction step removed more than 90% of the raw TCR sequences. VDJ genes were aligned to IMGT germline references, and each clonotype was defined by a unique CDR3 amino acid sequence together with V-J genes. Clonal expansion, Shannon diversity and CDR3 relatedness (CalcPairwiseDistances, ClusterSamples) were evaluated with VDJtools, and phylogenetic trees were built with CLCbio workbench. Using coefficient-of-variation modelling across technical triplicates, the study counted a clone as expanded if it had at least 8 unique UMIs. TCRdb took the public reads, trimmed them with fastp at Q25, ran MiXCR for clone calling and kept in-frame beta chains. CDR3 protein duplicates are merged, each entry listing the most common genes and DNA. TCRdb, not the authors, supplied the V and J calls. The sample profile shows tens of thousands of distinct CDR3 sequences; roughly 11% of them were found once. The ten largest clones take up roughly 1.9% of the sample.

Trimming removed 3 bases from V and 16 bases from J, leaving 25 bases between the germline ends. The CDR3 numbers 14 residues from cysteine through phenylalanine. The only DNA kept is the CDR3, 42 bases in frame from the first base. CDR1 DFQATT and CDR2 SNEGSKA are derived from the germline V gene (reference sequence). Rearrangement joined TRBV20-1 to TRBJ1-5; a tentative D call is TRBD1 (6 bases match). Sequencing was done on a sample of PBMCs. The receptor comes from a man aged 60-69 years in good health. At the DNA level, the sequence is TGCAGTGCTAGCAGGGGAAGGGGGAATCAGCACCAACATTTT. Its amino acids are CSASRGRGNQHQHF.